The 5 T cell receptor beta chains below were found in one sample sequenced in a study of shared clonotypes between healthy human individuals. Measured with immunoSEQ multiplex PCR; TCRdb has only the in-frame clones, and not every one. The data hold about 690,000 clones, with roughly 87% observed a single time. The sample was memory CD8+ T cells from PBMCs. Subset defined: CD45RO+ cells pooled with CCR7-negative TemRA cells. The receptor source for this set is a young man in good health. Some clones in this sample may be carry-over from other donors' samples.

In nucleotides, the CDR3 is TGTGCCAGCAGCGTAGCTAGCAATGAGCAGTTCTTC. Its protein product is CASSVASNEQFF. The gene calls are TRBV9 and TRBJ2-1; D not resolved. The CDR3 contains 12 residues. Trimming removed 0 bases at V and 6 bases at J, with 4 bases between. CDR1 is SGDLS, CDR2 YYNGEE, per germline. The full variable domain, completed using reference TRBV9 and TRBJ2-1, is DSGVTQTPKHLITATGQRVTLRCSPRSGDLSVYWYQQSLDQGLQFLIQYYNGEERAKGNILERFSAQQFPDLHSELNLSSLELGDSALYFCASSVASNEQFFGPGTRLTVL.

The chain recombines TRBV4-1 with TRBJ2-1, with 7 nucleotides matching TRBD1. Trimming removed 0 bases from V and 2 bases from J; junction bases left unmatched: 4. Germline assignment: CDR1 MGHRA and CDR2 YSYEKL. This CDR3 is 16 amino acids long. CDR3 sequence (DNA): TGCGCCAGCAGCCAAGAGGACAGGAGCCCCTACAATGAGCAGTTCTTC. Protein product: CASSQEDRSPYNEQFF.

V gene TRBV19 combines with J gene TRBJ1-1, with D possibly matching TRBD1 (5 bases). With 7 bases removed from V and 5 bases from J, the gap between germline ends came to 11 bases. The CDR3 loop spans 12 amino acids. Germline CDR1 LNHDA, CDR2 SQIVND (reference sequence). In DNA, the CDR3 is TGTGCCAGTATGGGGGGTCGGACTGAAGCTTTCTTT. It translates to CASMGGRTEAFF.

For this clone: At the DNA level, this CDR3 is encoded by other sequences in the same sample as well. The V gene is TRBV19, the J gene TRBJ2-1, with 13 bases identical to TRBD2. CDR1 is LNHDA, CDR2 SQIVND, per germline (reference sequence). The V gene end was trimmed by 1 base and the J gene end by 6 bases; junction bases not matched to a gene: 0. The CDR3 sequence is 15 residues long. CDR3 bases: TGTGCCAGTAGTATAGGGACTAGCGGGAGCAATGAGCAGTTCTTC. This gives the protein CASSIGTSGSNEQFF.

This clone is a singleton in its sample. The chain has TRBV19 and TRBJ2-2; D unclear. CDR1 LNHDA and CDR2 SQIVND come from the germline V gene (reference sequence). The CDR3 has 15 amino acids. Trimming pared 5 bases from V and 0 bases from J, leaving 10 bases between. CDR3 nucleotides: TGTGCCAGTAGTCTGTACAGCGCGAACACCGGGGAGCTGTTTTTT. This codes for CASSLYSANTGELFF. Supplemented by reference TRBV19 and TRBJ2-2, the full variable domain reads DGGITQSPKYLFRKEGQNVTLSCEQNLNHDAMYWYRQDPGQGLRLIYYSQIVNDFQKGDIAEGYSVSREKKESFPLTVTSAQKNPTAFYLCASSLYSANTGELFFGEGSRLTVL.